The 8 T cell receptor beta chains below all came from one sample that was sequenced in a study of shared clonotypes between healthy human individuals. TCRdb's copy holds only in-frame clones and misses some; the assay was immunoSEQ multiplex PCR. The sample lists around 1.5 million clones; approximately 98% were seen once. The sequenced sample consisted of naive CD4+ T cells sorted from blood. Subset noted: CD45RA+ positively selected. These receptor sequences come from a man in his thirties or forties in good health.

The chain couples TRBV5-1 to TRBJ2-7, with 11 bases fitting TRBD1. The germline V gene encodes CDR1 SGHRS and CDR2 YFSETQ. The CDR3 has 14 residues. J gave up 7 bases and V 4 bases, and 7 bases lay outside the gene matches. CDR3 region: CASSRGQGAFEQYF. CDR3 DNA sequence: TGCGCCAGCAGCCGTGGACAGGGGGCGTTTGAGCAGTACTTC.

The CDR3 DNA sequence: TGTGCCAGCAGTTACAGCGGAGACAGAGCCTACGAGCAGTACTTC. Its protein is CASSYSGDRAYEQYF. The chain couples TRBV6-5 to TRBJ2-7, with D perhaps given as TRBD1 or TRBD2 (5 bases each). The CDR3 has 15 residues. Trimming stripped 2 bases from V and 2 bases from J, with 13 bases between. The V gene's germline CDR1 is MNHEY and CDR2 SVGAGI.

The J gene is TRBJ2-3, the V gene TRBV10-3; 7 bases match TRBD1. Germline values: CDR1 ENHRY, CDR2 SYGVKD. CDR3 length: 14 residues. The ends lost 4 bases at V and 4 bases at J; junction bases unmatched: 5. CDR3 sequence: CAISGSQGADTQYF. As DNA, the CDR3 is TGTGCCATCAGTGGTTCGCAGGGGGCAGATACGCAGTATTTT.

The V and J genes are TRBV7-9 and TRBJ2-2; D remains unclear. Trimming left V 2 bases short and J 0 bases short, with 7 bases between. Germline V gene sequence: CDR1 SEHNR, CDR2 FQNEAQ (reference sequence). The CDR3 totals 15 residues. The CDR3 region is CASSLLTPNTGELFF. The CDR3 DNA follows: TGTGCCAGCAGCTTACTTACGCCGAACACCGGGGAGCTGTTTTTT.

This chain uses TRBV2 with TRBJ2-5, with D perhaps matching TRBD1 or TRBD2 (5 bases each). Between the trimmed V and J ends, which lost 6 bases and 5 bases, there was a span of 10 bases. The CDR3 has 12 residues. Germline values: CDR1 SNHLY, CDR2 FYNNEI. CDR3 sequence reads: CASSRGTETQYF. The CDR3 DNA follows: TGTGCCAGCAGCCGAGGGACGGAGACCCAGTACTTC.

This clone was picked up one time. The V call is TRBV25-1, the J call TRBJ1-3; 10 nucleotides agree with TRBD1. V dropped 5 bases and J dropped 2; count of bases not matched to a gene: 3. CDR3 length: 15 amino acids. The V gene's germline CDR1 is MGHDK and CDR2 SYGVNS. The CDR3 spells CASSIGQGAGNTIYF. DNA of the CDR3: TGTGCCAGCAGTATAGGACAGGGGGCTGGAAACACCATATATTTT. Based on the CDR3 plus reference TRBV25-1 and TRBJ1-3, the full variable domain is EADIYQTPRYLVIGTGKKITLECSQTMGHDKMYWYQQDPGMELHLIHYSYGVNSTEKGDLSSESTVSRIRTEHFPLTLESARPSHTSQYLCASSIGQGAGNTIYFGEGSWLTVV.

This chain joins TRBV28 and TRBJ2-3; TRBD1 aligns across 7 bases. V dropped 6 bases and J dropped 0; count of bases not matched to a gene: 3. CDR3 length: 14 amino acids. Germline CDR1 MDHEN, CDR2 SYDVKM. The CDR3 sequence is CASRTTGSTDTQYF. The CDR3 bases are TGTGCCAGCAGGACGACAGGGAGCACAGATACGCAGTATTTT.

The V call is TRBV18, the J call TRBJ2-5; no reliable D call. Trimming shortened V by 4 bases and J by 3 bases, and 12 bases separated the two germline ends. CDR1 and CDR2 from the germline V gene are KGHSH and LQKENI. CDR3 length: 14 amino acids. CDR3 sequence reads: CASSLQIGEETQYF. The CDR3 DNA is TGTGCCAGCTCACTTCAAATCGGAGAAGAGACCCAGTACTTC.